The next 32 T cell receptor beta chains were all read from a single sample in a study of T cells in Graves' hyperthyroidism and ophthalmopathy. From RNA transcripts, TCR beta CDR3 regions were amplified. The HTBI primer set drove a first-round RT-PCR of the TCR CDR3. MiXCR was run by TCRdb on the multiplex PCR reads, yielding one entry per CDR3 protein. The sample records a few hundred thousand distinct CDR3 sequences, 15% to 19% being singletons. The sequencing input was blood. The receptors were sampled from a woman between 25 and 40 years old with Graves' hyperthyroidism.

The genes are TRBV29-1 and TRBJ1-3; D gene ambiguous. Germline V lookup: CDR1 SQVTM, CDR2 ANQGSEA. CDR3 length: 13 amino acids. Trimming shortened V by 0 bases and J by 0 bases, and 3 bases separated the two germline ends. DNA for the CDR3: TGCAGCGTTGAAGATAACTCTGGAAACACCATATATTTT. Encoded protein: CSVEDNSGNTIYF.

At least ten counts were recorded for this clonotype. The V gene is TRBV30, the J gene TRBJ2-7; 7 nucleotides agree with TRBD2. CDR1 and CDR2 (germline): GTSNPN, SVGIG (reference sequence). The ends lost 2 bases at V and 5 bases at J; junction bases unmatched: 6. CDR3 length equals 13 residues. The CDR3 DNA sequence: TGTGCCTGGAGTTTAAGGGAGGGGAACGAGCAGTACTTC. Its translation is CAWSLREGNEQYF.

As concerns this clonotype: Just one base apart from a much larger clone, this may be a read error. The J gene is TRBJ2-1, the V gene TRBV24-1, with D perhaps TRBD2 (5 bases). The last part of the DNA fits TRBJ2-7 better; the J call may be wrong. The CDR3 runs 13 residues. Germline V CDR1 and CDR2: KGHDR, SFDVKD. The CDR3 sequence: CATSSRGYNEQYF. The DNA of the CDR3 is TGTGCCACCAGTAGCCGGGGTTACAATGAGCAGTACTTC.

This clonotype was detected many times. The V call is TRBV7-3, the J call TRBJ2-1; TRBD2 aligns across 7 bases. Trimming at V came to 5 bases and at J to 6 bases, leaving 4 bases not matched to a gene. Germline V gene data show CDR1 as SGHTA and CDR2 as FQGTGA. This CDR3 is built from 13 residues. The DNA for the CDR3 is TGTGCCAGCAGCGCCAGGGAGGGCAATGAGCAGTTCTTC. This sequence encodes CASSAREGNEQFF.

The chain recombines TRBV12-3 or TRBV12-4 with TRBJ2-7; TRBD1 aligns across 8 bases. The CDR3 runs 15 residues. After removal of 3 bases from V and 6 bases from J, the junction contained 10 bases not matched to a gene. The CDR3 loop reads CASSFQGRGPCEQYF. CDR3 DNA: TGTGCCAGCAGTTTCCAGGGCAGGGGGCCCTGCGAGCAGTACTTC.

In its sample, this clonotype was seen many times. The chain carries TRBV20-1 and TRBJ2-3, with D uncertain. The CDR3 totals 12 residues. Trimming removed 2 bases from V and 1 base from J, with 4 bases in between. CDR1 DFQATT and CDR2 SNEGSKA come from the germline V gene (reference sequence). CDR3 sequence: CSARSGTDTQYF. The CDR3 DNA follows: TGCAGTGCTAGAAGTGGCACAGATACGCAGTATTTT.

As to this clonotype: The junction departs from the called germline gene at one end, perhaps through a read error. The V gene is TRBV12-3 or TRBV12-4, the J gene TRBJ2-1, with D perhaps TRBD2 (6 bases). The CDR3 loop spans 13 amino acids. CDR3 nucleotides: TGTGCCAGCAGCTTAGGAGGGCCCGGAGAGCAGTTCTTC. Translating gives CASSLGGPGEQFF.

This clonotype appeared many times. V usage is TRBV10-3 and J usage is TRBJ2-1; 10 positions match TRBD1. With V trimmed by 2 bases and J by 8 bases, 6 bases remained unmatched. There are 15 residues in the CDR3. Germline lookup yields CDR1 ENHRY and CDR2 SYGVKD. CDR3 DNA sequence: TGTGCCATCAGTGAGGGACAGGGGGTTGGCGATGAGCAGTTCTTC. Protein sequence: CAISEGQGVGDEQFF.

The chain has TRBV14 and TRBJ2-1; no definite D call. Per germline, CDR1 SGHDN and CDR2 FVKESK. V lost 8 bases and J lost 1, with 27 bases in between. The CDR3 totals 19 residues. The CDR3 sequence: CASSQVHPHRFDSYNEQFF. CDR3 DNA sequence: TGTGCCAGCTCTCAAGTACATCCCCACCGATTCGATTCCTACAATGAGCAGTTCTTC.

On this clonotype: The junction does not match germline at one end; this may be a read error. The gene calls are TRBV6-2 or TRBV6-3 and TRBJ2-3; D is perhaps TRBD2 (5 bases). The CDR3 spans 14 residues. Germline CDR1 and CDR2: MNHEY and SVGEGT. DNA of the CDR3: TGTGCCAGCAGTCCCGGACTGAGCACAGATACGCAGTGTTTT. This codes for CASSPGLSTDTQCF.

This clonotype appeared a few times. Germline is not matched at one junction end, which may reflect a read error. The chain employs TRBV7-8 and TRBJ2-2, with TRBD2 matching over 10 bases. The CDR3 is made up of 19 amino acids. The germline CDR1 and CDR2 sequences are SGHVS and FQNEAQ. The CDR3 bases are TGTGCCAGCAGCTTAGCGATGACTAGCGGGCTCCGTCGGACCGGGAAGCTGTTTTTT. This gives the protein CASSLAMTSGLRRTGKLFF.

This chain links TRBV27 with TRBJ2-5, with 7 bases that match TRBD1. V trimming: 4 bases; J trimming: 2 bases; junction bases outside the gene matches: 10. Germline V lookup: CDR1 MNHEY, CDR2 SMNVEV (reference sequence). The CDR3 has 16 amino acids. Written as DNA, the CDR3 is TGTGCCAGCAGTTCCCAGGGACAGTCCTCGCAAGAGACCCAGTACTTC. It translates to CASSSQGQSSQETQYF.

The table lists this clonotype with a count of one. Being one base from a much bigger clone, this may be a read error. This chain connects TRBV27 to TRBJ2-1, with D perhaps given as TRBD1 or TRBD2 (5 bases each). Trimming removed 5 bases from V and 10 bases from J, with 15 bases in between. Per germline, CDR1 MNHEY and CDR2 SMNVEV (reference sequence). The CDR3 has 13 residues. DNA of the CDR3: TGTGCCAGCAGTACCGCCGGGACCTACGAGCAGTTCTTC. Its translation is CASSTAGTYEQFF.

This clonotype was seen at least ten times. The rearrangement links TRBV2 to TRBJ1-2, with TRBD1 matching 12 bases. The CDR3 covers 16 residues. CDR1 SNHLY and CDR2 FYNNEI come from the germline V gene. V trimming: 2 bases; J trimming: 6 bases; junction bases outside the gene matches: 7. This CDR3 is CASSELGTGGSNGYTF. CDR3 nucleotide sequence: TGTGCCAGCAGTGAATTGGGGACAGGGGGCAGTAATGGCTACACCTTC.

This clonotype was seen many times. The chain combines TRBV2 with TRBJ1-2, with a tentative D call TRBD1 (6 bases). V lost 8 bases and J 8 bases, leaving 18 bases between the germline ends. Germline V lookup: CDR1 SNHLY, CDR2 FYNNEI. This CDR3 contains 13 residues. CDR3 loop: CASEYLIRGGYTF. CDR3 nucleotides: TGTGCCAGCGAGTACCTGATCAGGGGAGGCTACACCTTC.

This clonotype was recorded many times. V gene TRBV12-3 or TRBV12-4 combines with J gene TRBJ1-2, with 7 bases fitting TRBD1. V gave up 5 bases and J gave up 8 bases; unmatched junction bases: 8. This CDR3 contains 13 residues. CDR3 sequence (DNA): TGTGCCAGCAGTGCACAGGGGTACCTCGGCTACACCTTC. This gives the protein CASSAQGYLGYTF.

V usage is TRBV6-2 or TRBV6-3 and J usage is TRBJ2-5; 9 bases match TRBD2. CDR1 is MNHEY, CDR2 SVGEGT, per germline. V lost 2 bases to trimming and J lost 5 bases; unmatched junction nucleotides: 21. This CDR3 spans 20 amino acids. The CDR3 nucleotides are TGTGCCAGCAGTTACGGTACCCCAATGATGGGTAGCGGGAGAGAGGAGACCCAGTACTTC. It is translated as CASSYGTPMMGSGREETQYF.

This clonotype was observed many times. The J gene is TRBJ1-2, the V gene TRBV7-2, with D possibly being TRBD1 (6 bases). The CDR3 is 16 residues long. The V gene lost 6 bases and the J gene lost 2 bases, with 19 bases spanning the gap. Looked up from germline, CDR1 is SGHTA and CDR2 is FQGNSA. This CDR3 reads CASSPGGGQGNYGYTF. CDR3 DNA sequence: TGTGCCAGCAGTCCAGGCGGGGGTCAGGGGAACTATGGCTACACCTTC.

A few counts support this clonotype. This chain joins TRBV6-5 and TRBJ2-1, with a possible D match to TRBD2 (6 bases). This CDR3 has 14 residues. Germline V lookup: CDR1 MNHEY, CDR2 SVGAGI. The V end was cut by 2 bases, the J end by 8 bases, with 13 bases between. DNA of the CDR3: TGTGCCAGCAGTTACCCCGGGGGTAGGGATGAGCAGTTCTTC. The encoded protein is CASSYPGGRDEQFF.

The chain combines TRBV27 with TRBJ2-7; 8 bases line up with TRBD2. The junction had 8 bases not matched to a gene; V was cut back by 6 bases and J by 1 base. CDR1 and CDR2 from the germline V gene are MNHEY and SMNVEV (reference sequence). There are 15 residues in the CDR3. CDR3 protein: CASRAPSGSSYEQYF. In DNA, the CDR3 is TGTGCCAGCAGGGCCCCCAGCGGGAGTTCCTACGAGCAGTACTTC.

The chain joins TRBV20-1 to TRBJ2-1, with TRBD2 identical over 8 bases. The CDR3 loop spans 18 amino acids. Germline V lookup: CDR1 DFQATT, CDR2 SNEGSKA (reference sequence). The V segment lost 6 bases and the J segment 6 bases; nucleotides outside the gene matches: 22. The CDR3 is CSAKYFTNRGGILNEQFF. The DNA for the CDR3 is TGCAGTGCCAAATATTTTACAAATCGGGGGGGAATCCTCAATGAGCAGTTCTTC.

This rearrangement joins TRBV13 to TRBJ1-2, with 11 bases aligning to TRBD1. Germline assignment: CDR1 PRHDT and CDR2 FYEKMQ (reference sequence). With 4 bases clipped from V and 7 bases from J, the junction kept 2 bases outside the gene matches. The CDR3 sequence is 13 residues long. The CDR3: CASSSGTGGGYTF. The CDR3 DNA reads as TGTGCCAGCAGCTCTGGGACAGGGGGTGGCTACACCTTC. The full variable domain, its missing parts supplied by reference TRBV13 and TRBJ1-2, is AAGVIQSPRHLIKEKRETATLKCYPIPRHDTVYWYQQGPGQDPQFLISFYEKMQSDKGSIPDRFSAQQFSDYHSELNMSSLELGDSALYFCASSSGTGGGYTFGSGTRLTVV.

This clonotype was counted between two and nine times. The chain employs TRBV10-3 and TRBJ2-1; 11 bases are a match to TRBD2. The CDR3 is 16 amino acids. J was trimmed by 7 bases and V by 3 bases; bases with no gene match: 8. In germline, CDR1 is ENHRY, CDR2 SYGVKD. This CDR3 is CAISEQLAGVSNEQFF. The CDR3 bases are TGTGCCATCAGTGAACAACTAGCGGGAGTGTCAAATGAGCAGTTCTTC.

This clonotype has at least ten counts. The chain carries TRBV11-2 and TRBJ2-2; D call uncertain. CDR3 length equals 13 residues. Deletions cut 1 base from V and 6 bases from J, with 6 bases between. Germline V gene sequence: CDR1 SGHAT, CDR2 FQNNGV. Here the CDR3 DNA reads TGTGCCAGCAGCTTAGGATGGGCCGGGGAGCTGTTTTTT. It codes for CASSLGWAGELFF.

This chain uses TRBV28 with TRBJ2-7, with TRBD2 as a possible D gene (6 bases). Trimming stripped 6 bases from V and 3 bases from J, with 9 bases between. The germline V gene encodes CDR1 MDHEN and CDR2 SYDVKM. The CDR3 consists of 12 residues. The CDR3 is CASREGYYEQYF. The CDR3 coding sequence is TGTGCCAGCAGGGAGGGGTACTACGAGCAGTACTTC.

This chain uses TRBV7-9 with TRBJ2-7; TRBD2 matches 7 bases. Germline V gene lookup returns CDR1 SEHNR and CDR2 FQNEAQ (reference sequence). CDR3 length: 15 residues. J lost 2 bases, V lost 5 bases, and 9 bases had no gene match. CDR3 coding DNA: TGTGCCAGCAGCGACAGAATTGGACTAGCCTACGAGCAGTACTTC. This sequence encodes CASSDRIGLAYEQYF.

This clonotype has just a few counts. The J gene is TRBJ1-1, the V gene TRBV30; 11 bases match TRBD1. V gave up 1 base and J gave up 5 bases; unmatched junction bases: 3. CDR1 is GTSNPN and CDR2 is SVGIG in the germline V gene (reference sequence). This CDR3 comprises 14 residues. This chain's CDR3 is CAWSAGTGGTEAFF. As DNA, the CDR3 is TGTGCCTGGAGTGCCGGGACAGGGGGAACTGAAGCTTTCTTT.

This rearrangement joins TRBV11-2 to TRBJ1-2; D gene uncertain. The V gene's germline CDR1 is SGHAT and CDR2 FQNNGV. This CDR3 has 14 residues. V dropped 6 bases and J dropped 4 bases, with 15 bases sitting between them. The CDR3 nucleotides are TGTGCCAGCAGACCCATCCGAGACCTCTATGGCTACACCTTC. Its translation: CASRPIRDLYGYTF.

There are many counts of this clonotype. This chain uses TRBV30 with TRBJ1-4; the D gene is possibly TRBD1 (5 bases). Trimming removed 4 bases from V and 7 bases from J, with 22 bases in between. Germline CDR1 GTSNPN, CDR2 SVGIG (reference sequence). The length of the CDR3 is 16 residues. CDR3 nucleotide sequence: TGTGCCTGGAACCGGGACCCATCGTCACTAAGTGAAAAACTGTTTTTT. Translation: CAWNRDPSSLSEKLFF. The whole variable domain, filled in from reference TRBV30 and TRBJ1-4, reads SQTIHQWPATLVQPVGSPLSLECTVEGTSNPNLYWYRQAAGRGLQLLFYSVGIGQISSEVPQNLSASRPQDRQFILSSKKLLLSDSGFYLCAWNRDPSSLSEKLFFGSGTQLSVL.

The V call is TRBV20-1, the J call TRBJ2-7; 9 nucleotides align to TRBD2. The CDR3 extends over 13 amino acids. In germline, CDR1 is DFQATT, CDR2 SNEGSKA (reference sequence). V trimming: 6 bases; J trimming: 2 bases; junction bases outside the gene matches: 5. CDR3 residues: CSAQTSGTYEQYF. The CDR3 bases are TGCAGTGCCCAGACTAGCGGAACCTACGAGCAGTACTTC.

In this sample, this clonotype turned up many times. This chain connects TRBV27 to TRBJ2-3; 9 bases match TRBD1. Trimming cost V 4 bases and J 4 bases; bases outside gene matches: 6. The V gene's germline CDR1 is MNHEY and CDR2 SMNVEV (reference sequence). The CDR3 totals 15 residues. CDR3: CASSYGQGSADTQYF. Written as DNA, the CDR3 is TGTGCCAGCAGTTACGGACAGGGGTCGGCAGATACGCAGTATTTT.

This clonotype was seen a handful of times. This chain links TRBV27 with TRBJ2-5; no clear D gene. The CDR3 loop spans 13 amino acids. Germline CDR1 and CDR2: MNHEY and SMNVEV (reference sequence). With 0 bases removed from V and 5 bases from J, the gap between germline ends came to 7 bases. The DNA for the CDR3 is TGTGCCAGCAGTTTATCGTTTTGGGAGACCCAGTACTTC. As protein: CASSLSFWETQYF.